Listed below are T cell receptor beta chains from one sample, sequenced in a study of cytomegalovirus exposure and HLA in healthy donors. Generated by immunoSEQ multiplex PCR, the TCRdb table keeps only in-frame clones and is missing some. The sample comprises about 73,000 clones, around 80% of which are singletons, and under 1.2% rests with the top ten. Specimen: PBMCs. The source of these receptors is a male donor in good health and CMV-seronegative. The CDR3 runs from the conserved cysteine through the conserved F or W. Size is omitted from some rows. Given values are once, few, many or a class for expanded clones.

clone_size | v_call | cdr3_aa
- | TRBV6-1 | CASTRGRVLVTEAFF
- | TRBV2 | CASSPGLALNEQFF
- | TRBV30 | CAWSPLSAGGLVETQYF
few | TRBV5-8 | CASSLVGTRISTDTQYF
- | TRBV18 | CASSRGLAGIGRTDTQYF
- | TRBV5-4 | CASSWGAGGSYGYTF
- | TRBV25-1 | CASSELGTGGEQYF
- | TRBV28 | CASSPGLRRETQYF
- | TRBV7-9 | CASSLTGQQLAFF
few | TRBV15 | CATRGGFSGNTIYF
- | TRBV5-4 | CASSSPGLAGGGQYF
- | TRBV7-9 | CSSSFVTDTQYF
- | TRBV2 | CASSGGGRAVAQYF
- | TRBV2 | CASLGNRVVSYEQYF
- | TRBV27 | CASRFSGSLNNEQFF
- | TRBV7-9 | CASSPGTSAFLASTDTQYF
once | TRBV11-1 | CASSSRDIGSDTQYF
- | TRBV7-2 | CASSPPWAPSYEQYF
once | TRBV27 | CASSPLAGYGYTF
- | TRBV27 | CASSLFPATNEKLFF
- | TRBV27 | CASSLGRGETQYF
few | TRBV5-1 | CASSLVGVAGGETQYF
- | TRBV6-1 | CASSGPSRALSYEAFF
- | TRBV14 | CASSLLAGGHNEQFF
once | TRBV6-4 | CASNPRWNEKLFF
few | TRBV2 | CASCVADTQYF
- | TRBV6-5 | CASSRTRNTEAFF
once | TRBV27 | CASSFGGQGKLFF
- | TRBV19 | CASSIISGTGVNQPQHF
- | TRBV5-6 | CASSLQGGPDTQYF
- | TRBV7-9 | CASSPQGGFNYGYTF
- | TRBV28 | CAWGRDQPQHF
- | TRBV18 | CASSAWTGDYEQYF
- | TRBV6-4 | CAPRGNPPQHF
- | TRBV6-1 | CASSEASGQGQGYTF
few | TRBV5-1 | CASSLGQTDWDEQFF
- | TRBV19 | CASSDLNRGILETQYF